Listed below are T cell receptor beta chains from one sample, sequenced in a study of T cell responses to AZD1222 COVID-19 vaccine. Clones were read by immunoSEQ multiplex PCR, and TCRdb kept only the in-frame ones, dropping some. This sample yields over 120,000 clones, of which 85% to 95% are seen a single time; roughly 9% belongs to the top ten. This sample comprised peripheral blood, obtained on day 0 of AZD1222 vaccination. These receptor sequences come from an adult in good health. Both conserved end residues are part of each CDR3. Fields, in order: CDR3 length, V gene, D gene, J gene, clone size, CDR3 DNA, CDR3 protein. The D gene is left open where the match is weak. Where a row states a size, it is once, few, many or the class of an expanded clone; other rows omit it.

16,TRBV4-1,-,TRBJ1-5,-,TGCGCCAGCAGCCAAGAAGGACGAGGGGGGAGCCAGCCCCAGCATTTT,CASSQEGRGGSQPQHF
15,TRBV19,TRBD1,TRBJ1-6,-,TGTGCCAGTAGTCCATGGGGACAGGGTCTTTCACCCCTCCACTTT,CASSPWGQGLSPLHF
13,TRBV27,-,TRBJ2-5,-,TGTGCCAGCTCAATACAGGGCCAAGAGACCCAGTACTTC,CASSIQGQETQYF
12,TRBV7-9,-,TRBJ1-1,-,TGTGCCAGCAGCTTATCGAACACTGAAGCTTTCTTT,CASSLSNTEAFF
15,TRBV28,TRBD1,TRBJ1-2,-,TGTGCCACCTCACGCCGGGACAGGGGATGGGGCGGCTACACCTTC,CATSRRDRGWGGYTF
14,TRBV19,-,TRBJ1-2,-,TGTGCCAGTAGTAGCCCGGACGATTACTATGGCTACACCTTC,CASSSPDDYYGYTF
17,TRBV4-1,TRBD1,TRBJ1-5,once,TGCGCCAGCAGCCGATTACAGGGGGTAGGGGGCAATCAGCCCCAGCATTTT,CASSRLQGVGGNQPQHF
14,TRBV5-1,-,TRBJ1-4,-,TGCGCCAGCAGCGCGACAGTAACCTTTGAAAAACTGTTTTTT,CASSATVTFEKLFF
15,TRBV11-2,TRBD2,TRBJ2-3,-,TGTGCCAGCAGCCCGGGACTAGTTTACACAGATACGCAGTATTTT,CASSPGLVYTDTQYF
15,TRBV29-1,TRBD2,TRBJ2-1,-,TGCAGCGGCGTACTAGCGGGGGGCTCCTACAATGAGCAGTTCTTC,CSGVLAGGSYNEQFF
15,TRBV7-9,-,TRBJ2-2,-,TGTGCCAGCAGCTTAGGGCCCGGGAGCACCGGGGAGCTGTTTTTT,CASSLGPGSTGELFF
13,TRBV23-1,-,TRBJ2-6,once,TGCGCCAGCAGTCGCAGATCGGCCAACGTCCTGACTTTC,CASSRRSANVLTF
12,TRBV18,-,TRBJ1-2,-,TGTGCCAGCTCACCAAAGCAATATGGCTACACCTTC,CASSPKQYGYTF
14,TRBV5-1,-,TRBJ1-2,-,TGCGCCAGCAGCTTGGGACTGGAAGGCAATGGCTACACCTTC,CASSLGLEGNGYTF
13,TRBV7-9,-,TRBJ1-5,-,TGTGCCAGCAGCTTAGACGGTAATCAGCCCCAGCATTTT,CASSLDGNQPQHF
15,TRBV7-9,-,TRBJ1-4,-,TGTGCCAGCAGCGACTGGACAGCGTCTAATGAAAAACTGTTTTTT,CASSDWTASNEKLFF
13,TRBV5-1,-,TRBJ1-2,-,TGCGCCAGCAGCTCCGGACAGCCCTATGGCTACACCTTC,CASSSGQPYGYTF
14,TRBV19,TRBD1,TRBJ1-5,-,TGTGCCAGTACCCCGACAGGGGCCTATCAGCCCCAGCATTTT,CASTPTGAYQPQHF
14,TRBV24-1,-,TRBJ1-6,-,TGTGCCACCAGTGATCCGACGGAAAATTCACCCCTCCACTTT,CATSDPTENSPLHF
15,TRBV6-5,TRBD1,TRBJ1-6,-,TGTGCCAGCAGTTTCACCGGACAGGGCAGTTCACCCCTCCACTTT,CASSFTGQGSSPLHF
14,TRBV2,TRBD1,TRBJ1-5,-,TGTGCCAGCCAGGGGGCTAATAGCAATCAGCCCCAGCATTTT,CASQGANSNQPQHF
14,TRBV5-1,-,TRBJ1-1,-,TGCGCCAGCAGCTCCGGGCCCTTTGGTACTGAAGCTTTCTTT,CASSSGPFGTEAFF
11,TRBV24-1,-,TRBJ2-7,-,TGTGCCACCAGTGCCCCCTACGAGCAGTACTTC,CATSAPYEQYF
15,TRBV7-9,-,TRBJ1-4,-,TGTGCCAGCACCTTCAAGAGGAGGTCGGGTGAAAAACTGTTTTTT,CASTFKRRSGEKLFF
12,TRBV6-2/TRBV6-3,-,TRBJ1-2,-,TGTGCCAGCAGTTACTCGAATTCTGGCTACACCTTC,CASSYSNSGYTF
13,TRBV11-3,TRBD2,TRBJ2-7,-,TGTGCCAGCAGCCGGACTAGTATCTACGAGCAGTACTTC,CASSRTSIYEQYF
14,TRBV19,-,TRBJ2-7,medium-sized,TGTGCCAGTAGTATTTCGAACACACAGTACGAGCAGTACTTC,CASSISNTQYEQYF
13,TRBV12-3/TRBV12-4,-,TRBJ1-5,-,TGTGCCAGCAGTTTTAGGGGATATCAGCCCCAGCATTTT,CASSFRGYQPQHF
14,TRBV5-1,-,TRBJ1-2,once,TGCGCCAGCAGCCCAGGGTTTGGGGCTTATGGCTACACCTTC,CASSPGFGAYGYTF
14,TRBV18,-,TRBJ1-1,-,TGTGCCAGCTCACACTCCGGGGTGAACACTGAAGCTTTCTTT,CASSHSGVNTEAFF
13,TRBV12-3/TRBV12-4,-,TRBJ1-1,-,TGTGCCAGCAGTCTGATGGGAGGGAGTGAAGCTTTCTTT,CASSLMGGSEAFF
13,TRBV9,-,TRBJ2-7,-,TGTGCCAGCAGCGGAAGAACGGAGGACGAGCAGTACTTC,CASSGRTEDEQYF
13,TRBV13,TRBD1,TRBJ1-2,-,TGTGCCAGCAGCCCGGGACAGGGGGGAGGCTACACCTTC,CASSPGQGGGYTF
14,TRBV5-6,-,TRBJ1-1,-,TGTGCCAGCAGCTTGGTAGGAGGGGGAACTGAAGCTTTCTTT,CASSLVGGGTEAFF
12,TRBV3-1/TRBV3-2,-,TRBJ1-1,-,TGTGCCAGCAGCCTAGGATGGGGGTTGGCTTTCTTT,CASSLGWGLAFF
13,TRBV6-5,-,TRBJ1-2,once,TGTGCCAGCAGAAACACAGTTAACTATGGCTACACCTTC,CASRNTVNYGYTF
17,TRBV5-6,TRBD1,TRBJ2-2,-,TGTGCCAGCAGCTCAATGGGACAGGGGTACTTCACCGGGGAGCTGTTTTTT,CASSSMGQGYFTGELFF
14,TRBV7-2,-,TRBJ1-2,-,TGTGCCAGCAGCCCCGAAGCGGGGTTTCGTGGCTACACCTTC,CASSPEAGFRGYTF
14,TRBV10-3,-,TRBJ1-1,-,TGTGCCATCAGCGACAGGTCCTTGAACACTGAAGCTTTCTTT,CAISDRSLNTEAFF
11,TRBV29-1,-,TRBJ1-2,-,TGCAGCGCCGCAGGGGTAGATGGCTACACCTTC,CSAAGVDGYTF
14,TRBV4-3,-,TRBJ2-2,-,TGCGCCAGCAGCCAAGATGGTTCGTCCGGGGAGCTGTTTTTT,CASSQDGSSGELFF
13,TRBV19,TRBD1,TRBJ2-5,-,TGTGCCAGTAGGTCAGGGGGCTTGGAGACCCAGTACTTC,CASRSGGLETQYF
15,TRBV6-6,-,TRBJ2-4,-,TGTGCCAGCACCTGGACAGAATTAGGCAAAAACATTCAGTACTTC,CASTWTELGKNIQYF
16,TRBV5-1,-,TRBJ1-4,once,TGCGCCAGCATAAGGGGTATCGGGGGCGCGGATGAAAAACTGTTTTTT,CASIRGIGGADEKLFF
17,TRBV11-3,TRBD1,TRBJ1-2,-,TGTGCCAGCAGCTCCCGGACAGGAGGGGTAGCTAACTATGGCTACACCTTC,CASSSRTGGVANYGYTF
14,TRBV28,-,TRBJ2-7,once,TGTGCCAGCAGTTTATTTACGGAGAACTACGAGCAGTACTTC,CASSLFTENYEQYF
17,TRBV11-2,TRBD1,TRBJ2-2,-,TGTGCCAGCAGCTTAGAGGGGGGACAGGCGGCAATCGGGGAGCTGTTTTTT,CASSLEGGQAAIGELFF
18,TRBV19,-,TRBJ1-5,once,TGTGCCAGCAGAAGACAGGATCGCAATTGGGATCGCAATCAGCCCCAGCATTTT,CASRRQDRNWDRNQPQHF
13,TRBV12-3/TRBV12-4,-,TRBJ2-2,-,TGTGCCAGCAGTTTCCCAGGGACCGGGGAGCTGTTTTTT,CASSFPGTGELFF
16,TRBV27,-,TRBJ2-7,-,TGTGCCAGCAGTTTATGGTCCGGGACACCCTCCTACGAGCAGTACTTC,CASSLWSGTPSYEQYF
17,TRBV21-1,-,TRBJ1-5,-,TGTGCCAGCAGCAAGGAAAAGGGGGACAGGAGCAATCAGCCCCAGCATTTT,CASSKEKGDRSNQPQHF
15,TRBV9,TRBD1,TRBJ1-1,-,TGTGCCAGCAGCGACGCACCGGGACAGCATTATGAAGCTTTCTTT,CASSDAPGQHYEAFF
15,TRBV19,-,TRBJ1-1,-,TGTGCCAGTAGTTCTAGACAGGTTGTCACCACTGAAGCTTTCTTT,CASSSRQVVTTEAFF
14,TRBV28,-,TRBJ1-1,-,TGTGCCAGCAGTTCTCGTGGGGGATTTGCCGAAGCTTTCTTT,CASSSRGGFAEAFF
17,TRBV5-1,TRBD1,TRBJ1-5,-,TGCGCCAGCAGCCCCGCCCCGGGACAGAATAGCAATCAGCCCCAGCATTTT,CASSPAPGQNSNQPQHF
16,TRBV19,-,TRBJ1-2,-,TGTGCCAGTAGTATAGATCTGGCAGGATTATACTATGGCTACACCTTC,CASSIDLAGLYYGYTF
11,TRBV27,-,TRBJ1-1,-,TGTGCCAGCAGTTCGTCCACTGAAGCTTTCTTT,CASSSSTEAFF
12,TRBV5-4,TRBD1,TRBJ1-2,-,TGTGCCAGCAGCTCGACAGGGGAGGGCTACACCTTC,CASSSTGEGYTF
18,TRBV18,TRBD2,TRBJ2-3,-,TGTGCCAGCACCGCAAGACTAGCGGGGGGGATTAGCACAGATACGCAGTATTTT,CASTARLAGGISTDTQYF